These 26 T cell receptor beta chains share one sample of origin, sequenced in a study of beta chain features in type 1 diabetes. Findings and limits, study-wide: Shorter TCRB CDR3s, moderately but significantly so, were found in Type 1 diabetes patients in all four CD4+ subsets.

Expressed TCRB transcripts were sequenced, since all the RNA that had been isolated was reverse transcribed. Here immunoSEQ multiplex PCR was the method, and the copy in TCRdb shows in-frame clones only, minus some. Counted here are 40,000 to 60,000 clones, 55% to 70% occurring once; the ten biggest clones make up around 0.29%. No cognate antigen is known for these TCRs. Sequenced material: stem cell memory CD4+ T cells from blood. Source of these receptors: a woman aged 30 to 39 with type 1 diabetes.

V and J are TRBV19 and TRBJ1-2; D ambiguous. The V gene's germline CDR1 is LNHDA and CDR2 SQIVND (reference sequence). This CDR3 is built from 13 residues. V shed 1 base and J shed 1 base, with 4 bases lying between them. Here the CDR3 reads CASSIGHNYGYTF. CDR3 coding DNA: TGTGCCAGTAGTATAGGACATAACTATGGCTACACCTTC.

This clone was recorded only once. The chain couples TRBV2 to TRBJ2-3; maybe TRBD1 (6 bases). The CDR3 has 16 residues. CDR1 is SNHLY and CDR2 is FYNNEI in the germline V gene. Deletions cut 5 bases from V and 4 bases from J, with 19 bases between. This CDR3 reads CASSWIRGRFPDTQYF. Here the CDR3 DNA reads TGTGCCAGCAGTTGGATCAGGGGAAGATTCCCAGATACGCAGTATTTT.

CDR3 DNA: TGCGCCAGCAGCCAAGTCGGTGGGAGGGCCGACAATGAGCAGTTCTTC. Protein product: CASSQVGGRADNEQFF. V gene TRBV4-1 combines with J gene TRBJ2-1; 7 positions agree with TRBD2. V shed 1 base, J shed 5 bases, and the junction held 8 bases outside the gene matches. The CDR3 length is 16 residues. From germline, CDR1 is MGHRA and CDR2 YSYEKL.

This clone has more than one count but fewer than ten. The V call is TRBV2, the J call TRBJ2-5, with no clear D. CDR3 length: 12 residues. Germline V lookup: CDR1 SNHLY, CDR2 FYNNEI. Deletions cut 7 bases from V and 2 bases from J, with 8 bases between. The CDR3 region has the DNA TGTGCCAGCAACACCGTTCAAGAGACCCAGTACTTC. Its translation: CASNTVQETQYF.

The V and J genes are TRBV2 and TRBJ2-7; D is possibly TRBD1 (6 bases). V was cut by 7 bases and J by 4 bases, with 11 bases left in between. Germline V gives CDR1 SNHLY, CDR2 FYNNEI. CDR3 size: 12 residues. The CDR3 protein is CASTRQVYEQYF. CDR3 coding DNA: TGTGCCAGCACAAGACAGGTTTACGAGCAGTACTTC.

This chain's CDR3 is CASSEASANYGYTF. DNA for the CDR3: TGTGCCAGCAGTGAAGCCTCAGCTAACTATGGCTACACCTTC. The V call is TRBV6-1, the J call TRBJ1-2; no reliable D call. Germline CDR1 is MNHNS and CDR2 is SASEGT. The germline V and J ends were trimmed by 0 bases and 0 bases, with 5 bases remaining between them. This CDR3 comprises 14 residues.

The chain employs TRBV2 and TRBJ2-1; D may be TRBD2 (5 bases). The V gene's germline CDR1 is SNHLY and CDR2 FYNNEI. CDR3 length equals 14 residues. Trimming stripped 3 bases from V and 4 bases from J, with 10 bases between. Here the CDR3 reads CASSDQRSYNEQFF. CDR3 coding DNA: TGTGCCAGCAGTGACCAGCGGAGTTACAATGAGCAGTTCTTC.

V gene TRBV30 combines with J gene TRBJ2-7, with D maybe TRBD1 (6 bases). Looked up from germline, CDR1 is GTSNPN and CDR2 is SVGIG (reference sequence). The CDR3 spans 14 residues. Trimming stripped 2 bases from V and 2 bases from J, with 13 bases between. Written as DNA, the CDR3 is TGTGCCTGGAGTACACGGACAGTCCCCTACGAGCAGTACTTC. Its protein is CAWSTRTVPYEQYF. Full variable domain (remainder filled in from reference TRBV30 and TRBJ2-7): SQTIHQWPATLVQPVGSPLSLECTVEGTSNPNLYWYRQAAGRGLQLLFYSVGIGQISSEVPQNLSASRPQDRQFILSSKKLLLSDSGFYLCAWSTRTVPYEQYFGPGTRLTVT.

This clone was observed a few times. V usage is TRBV11-2 and J usage is TRBJ2-3; no reliable D call. The CDR3 extends over 15 amino acids. Germline assignment: CDR1 SGHAT and CDR2 FQNNGV. The ends were cut back, 9 bases at V and 2 bases at J, with 18 bases in the middle. This chain's CDR3 is CASQYTLTYTDTQYF. In nucleotides, the CDR3 is TGTGCCAGTCAATACACGCTGACATACACAGATACGCAGTATTTT.

This clone was recorded a few times. This chain uses TRBV19 with TRBJ2-7; 7 bases line up with TRBD2. This CDR3 spans 14 amino acids. With V trimmed by 8 bases and J by 2 bases, 9 bases remained unmatched. Germline V gene data show CDR1 as LNHDA and CDR2 as SQIVND (reference sequence). CDR3 sequence: CASGWGGAPYEQYF. In DNA, the CDR3 is TGTGCCAGTGGATGGGGAGGGGCCCCCTACGAGCAGTACTTC.

This chain uses TRBV4-1 with TRBJ2-3; 7 bases are a match to TRBD2. CDR1 and CDR2 (germline): MGHRA, YSYEKL. The junction had 3 bases not matched to a gene; V was cut back by 2 bases and J by 1 base. CDR3 size: 15 residues. The CDR3 sequence: CASSQLGGGTDTQYF. The CDR3 bases are TGCGCCAGCAGCCAACTGGGGGGGGGCACAGATACGCAGTATTTT.

This clone came up once. The V and J genes are TRBV7-8 and TRBJ2-1, with 8 bases fitting TRBD2. Germline lookup yields CDR1 SGHVS and CDR2 FQNEAQ. The CDR3 runs to 15 residues. Trimming cost V 3 bases and J 5 bases; bases outside gene matches: 6. CDR3 sequence (DNA): TGTGCCAGCAGCTTCTCCGGGACTAGGGACAATGAGCAGTTCTTC. Translating it yields CASSFSGTRDNEQFF.

This chain uses TRBV9 with TRBJ1-2; TRBD1 might be the D (5 bases). V was trimmed by 4 bases and J by 5 bases, leaving 18 bases between them. Germline V gene data show CDR1 as SGDLS and CDR2 as YYNGEE. CDR3 length equals 15 residues. CDR3 amino acids: CASSSLVRGGYGYTF. The CDR3 coding sequence is TGTGCCAGCAGCTCCTTAGTACGCGGGGGTTATGGCTACACCTTC.

This chain links TRBV14 with TRBJ2-3; unclear D gene. The germline V and J ends were trimmed by 2 bases and 3 bases, with 6 bases remaining between them. Germline loops: CDR1 SGHDN, CDR2 FVKESK. The CDR3 runs 13 residues. CDR3 loop: CASSQLYTDTQYF. CDR3 in DNA: TGTGCCAGCAGCCAATTATATACAGATACGCAGTATTTT.

The chain has TRBV6-6 and TRBJ2-7; D possibly corresponds to TRBD1 (6 bases). Trimming left V 6 bases short and J 0 bases short, with 9 bases between. Germline values: CDR1 MNHNY, CDR2 SVGAGI (reference sequence). The CDR3 totals 13 residues. This CDR3 is CASRRTASYEQYF. DNA of the CDR3: TGTGCCAGCAGACGGACAGCCTCCTACGAGCAGTACTTC.

This chain links TRBV7-9 with TRBJ1-4; D may be TRBD1 (5 bases). Trimming removed 5 bases from V and 8 bases from J, with 18 bases in between. Germline V gene lookup returns CDR1 SEHNR and CDR2 FQNEAQ (reference sequence). The length of the CDR3 is 15 residues. The CDR3 sequence is CASSLYRRGEEKLFF. In DNA, the CDR3 is TGTGCCAGCAGCCTCTACCGGCGGGGGGAAGAAAAACTGTTTTTT.

The chain is built from TRBV29-1 and TRBJ2-3; 7 bases fit TRBD2. The CDR3 has 14 amino acids. Germline CDR1 SQVTM, CDR2 ANQGSEA. Germline trimming cut 7 bases from V and 0 bases from J; bases unmatched to any gene: 7. The CDR3 spells CSGSSGPSTDTQYF. In DNA form, the CDR3 reads TGCAGCGGGTCTAGCGGACCTAGCACAGATACGCAGTATTTT.

CDR3 DNA sequence: TGTGCCAGCAGCCAAGATTTGGGGCGCGAGCAGTACTTC. Protein product: CASSQDLGREQYF. This chain uses TRBV14 with TRBJ2-7, with a possible D match to TRBD1 (5 bases). The germline gives CDR1 SGHDN, CDR2 FVKESK. Trimming left V 0 bases short and J 6 bases short, with 9 bases between. This CDR3 has 13 amino acids.

This chain uses TRBV28 with TRBJ1-4; no definite D call. Trimming left V 2 bases short and J 7 bases short, with 11 bases between. The germline CDR1 and CDR2 sequences are MDHEN and SYDVKM. The CDR3 runs 14 residues. CDR3 in amino acids: CASSLPANREKLFF. As DNA, the CDR3 is TGTGCCAGCAGTTTACCTGCGAACCGTGAAAAACTGTTTTTT.

J is TRBJ1-1 and V is TRBV28; 9 bases match TRBD1. This CDR3 is built from 14 residues. Trimming cost V 5 bases and J 8 bases; bases outside gene matches: 9. Germline CDR1 reads MDHEN; CDR2 reads SYDVKM. This CDR3 reads CASSPPGQGLEAFF. The CDR3 nucleotides read TGTGCCAGCAGTCCTCCGGGACAGGGTTTAGAAGCTTTCTTT.

The V gene is TRBV4-1, the J gene TRBJ1-2; D unresolved. This CDR3 has 16 amino acids. The germline gives CDR1 MGHRA, CDR2 YSYEKL. The V end was cut by 3 bases, the J end by 2 bases, with 16 bases between. CDR3 residues: CASSHPPRNPNYGYTF. The CDR3 DNA reads TGCGCCAGCAGCCATCCTCCGAGGAACCCGAACTATGGCTACACCTTC.

This clone was observed a few times. The chain couples TRBV29-1 to TRBJ2-5; D may be TRBD1 (6 bases). Germline V lookup: CDR1 SQVTM, CDR2 ANQGSEA. This CDR3 contains 14 residues. The V and J ends lost 4 bases and 5 bases respectively, with 17 bases between them. The CDR3 region is CSVVSGVSPETQYF. The CDR3 DNA is TGCAGCGTTGTCTCAGGGGTCTCACCTGAGACCCAGTACTTC.

This clone occurred once. The V and J genes are TRBV19 and TRBJ1-2, with TRBD1 matching 9 bases. The CDR3 covers 15 residues. V dropped 6 bases and J dropped 8; count of bases not matched to a gene: 13. Per the germline V gene, CDR1 is LNHDA and CDR2 is SQIVND (reference sequence). The CDR3 sequence: CASSLTAGQGGGYTF. In DNA form, the CDR3 reads TGTGCCAGTAGCCTAACAGCGGGACAGGGCGGAGGCTACACCTTC.

A few counts support this clone. The DNA of the CDR3 is TGTGCCAGCAGCTTAGTTAAGGACAGGAATCACGGCTACACCTTC. Its translation is CASSLVKDRNHGYTF. The chain couples TRBV7-6 to TRBJ1-2; TRBD1 agrees at 7 bases. Per the germline V gene, CDR1 is SGHVS and CDR2 is FNYEAQ. Trimming took 1 base from V and 8 from J; bases not matched to a gene: 10. The CDR3 length is 15 residues.

This chain uses TRBV7-9 with TRBJ2-7; possible D gene TRBD2, 6 bases. This CDR3 is 14 amino acids long. The V end lost 5 bases, the J end lost 2 bases, and 13 bases lay between the germline ends. The germline CDR1 and CDR2 sequences are SEHNR and FQNEAQ (reference sequence). The CDR3 reads CASSRGGVPYEQYF. The CDR3 nucleotides read TGTGCCAGCAGCCGCGGCGGGGTCCCCTACGAGCAGTACTTC.

The CDR3 loop is CAWSGELYTDTQYF. The CDR3 coding sequence is TGTGCCTGGAGTGGGGAGCTTTACACAGATACGCAGTATTTT. The rearrangement uses TRBV30 and TRBJ2-3, with D possibly TRBD2 on 5 matching bases. V lost 1 base to trimming and J lost 2 bases, with 10 bases between them. Per the germline V gene, CDR1 is GTSNPN and CDR2 is SVGIG (reference sequence). This CDR3 is 14 amino acids long.